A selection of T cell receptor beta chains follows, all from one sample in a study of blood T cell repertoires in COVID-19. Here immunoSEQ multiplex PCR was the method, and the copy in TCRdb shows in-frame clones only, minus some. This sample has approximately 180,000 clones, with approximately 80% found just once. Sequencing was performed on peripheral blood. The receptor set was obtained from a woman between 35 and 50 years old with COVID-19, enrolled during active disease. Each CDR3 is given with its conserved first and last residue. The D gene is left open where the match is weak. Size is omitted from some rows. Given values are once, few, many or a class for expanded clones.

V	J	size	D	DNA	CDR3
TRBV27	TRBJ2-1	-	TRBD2	TGTGCCAGCAGTCCCGGACTAGCGGGGGGCAATGAGCAGTTCTTC	CASSPGLAGGNEQFF
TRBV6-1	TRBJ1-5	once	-	TGTGCCAGCAGTGAAGGGACATTTTCAGCCCAGCATTTT	CASSEGTFSAQHF
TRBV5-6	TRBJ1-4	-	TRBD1	TGTGCCAGCAGCTTTGGACAGGGAACTAATGAAAAACTGTTTTTT	CASSFGQGTNEKLFF
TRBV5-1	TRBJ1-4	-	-	TGCGCCAGCAGCCCGACACAGAATGAAAAACTGTTTTTT	CASSPTQNEKLFF
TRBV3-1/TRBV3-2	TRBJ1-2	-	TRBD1	TGTGCCAGCAGCCAAGCGGGGGATACAGGGGGCTATGGCTACACCTTC	CASSQAGDTGGYGYTF
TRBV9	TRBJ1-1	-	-	TGTGCCAGCAGCGAACAACAGGGGAACACTGAAGCTTTCTTT	CASSEQQGNTEAFF
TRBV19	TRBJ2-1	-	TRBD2	TGTGCCAGTAGTTCTAGCGGGGGACCCTACAATGAGCAGTTCTTC	CASSSSGGPYNEQFF
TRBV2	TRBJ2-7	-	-	TGTGCCAGCAGGGACGGGAGCTCCTACGAGCAGTACTTC	CASRDGSSYEQYF
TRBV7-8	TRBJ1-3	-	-	TGTGCCAGCAGCTTAATCCAGGGTGGTGGAAACACCATATATTTT	CASSLIQGGGNTIYF
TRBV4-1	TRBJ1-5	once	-	TGCGCCAGCAGCCCTGTAGGGGGGGGACAGCCCCAGCATTTT	CASSPVGGGQPQHF
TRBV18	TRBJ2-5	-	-	TGTGCCAGCTCACCACAAAAAGGGGCCCTGGGGGAGACCCAGTACTTC	CASSPQKGALGETQYF
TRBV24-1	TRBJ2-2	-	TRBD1	TGTGCCACCAGTGAGAGGGGGCCGAACACCGGGGAGCTGTTTTTT	CATSERGPNTGELFF
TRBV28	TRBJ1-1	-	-	TGTGCCAGCAGTCTACTTGAAGTTCGGGTCAACACTGAAGCTTTCTTT	CASSLLEVRVNTEAFF
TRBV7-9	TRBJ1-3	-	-	TGTGCCAGCAGGGTTCAGGGTAACGGAAACACCATATATTTT	CASRVQGNGNTIYF
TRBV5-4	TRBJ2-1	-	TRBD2	TGTGCCAGCAGCTCCGGGACTAGCGGGGTCCTTGGGCAGTTCTTC	CASSSGTSGVLGQFF
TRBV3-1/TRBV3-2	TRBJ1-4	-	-	TGTGCCAGCAGCCAACTCATAGGGAGGGGAAGGGAAAAACTGTTTTTT	CASSQLIGRGREKLFF
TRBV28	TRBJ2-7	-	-	TGTGCCAGCAGTCCACCGGGACTCCCCTACGAGCAGTACTTC	CASSPPGLPYEQYF